This T cell receptor beta chain originates from a study of OX40 agonist ivuxolimab in advanced cancers. With regard to the full study: The costimulatory receptor OX40 (CD134) was targeted by ivuxolimab, a fully human IgG2 agonistic monoclonal antibody. Intravenous ivuxolimab was administered to patients every 2 weeks at six dose levels: 0.01, 0.1, 0.3, 1.5, 3 and 10 mg/kg. Of the roughly 52 dose-escalation patients, hepatocellular carcinoma was present in around 20, melanoma in roughly 15, renal cell carcinoma in 9 and head and neck cancer in 9. The dose-escalation cohort was around 84% male with a mean age of approximately 60 years, ranging from roughly 20 to 80. Patients were allowed to have had prior anti-PD-1, anti-PD-L1 or anti-CTLA-4 therapy, and 30% to 40% of the dose-escalation patients had previously received checkpoint inhibitors. Partial responses occurred in three dose-escalation patients, of whom one had hepatocellular carcinoma and two had cutaneous melanoma. Peripheral TCRbeta sequencing aimed to test whether ivuxolimab altered TCR sequence diversity and caused clonal T-cell expansion. The monotherapy dose-escalation portion (N ≈ 55 patients) of the phase I ivuxolimab trial is reported in the paper. Broader findings and caveats from the paper: In the 0.1-3.0 mg/kg groups, partial responders were among the patients with the lowest normalized peripheral clonal expansion, particularly in CD8+ T cells. After ivuxolimab, more expanded clones were found on average in CD8+ T cells than in CD4+ T cells. Which antigens the clonally expanded peripheral T cells were specific for was not determined. Low levels of normalized T-cell clonal expansion were also seen in some patients who did not respond. At doses of 0.1 to 3.0 mg/kg, clonal expansion of both CD4+ and CD8+ blood T cells was observed from baseline to week 6.

For sequencing of the TCRbeta CDR3 region, genomic DNA was extracted from the sorted cells. The immunoSEQ Assay was used to sequence the TCRbeta CDR3 regions. TCRdb took over this immuneACCESS table, retaining in-frame rearrangements with V and J assigned. Such tables are incomplete; in checked studies, under half of the missing clones stem from an unresolved V gene, and the remainder is unexplained. Across this sample there are 65,000 to 95,000 clones, with around 80% seen only once. The ten largest clonotypes hold about 0.76% of the sample. There are a few counts of this clone. The specificity of this receptor is unknown. Per-nucleotide qualities are absent, and no much larger clonotype sits a single base away. Relative to germline, V is 4 bases shorter and J is 8 bases shorter, with 14 bases between their ends. Taken from cysteine to phenylalanine, the CDR3 has 13 residues. Solely the CDR3 DNA is kept, with 39 bases framed from the first base. CDR1 and CDR2 were assigned from the germline V gene as MRHNA and SNTAGT.

The trial excluded patients who had a history of autoimmune disease or who were on systemic immunosuppression. Peripheral blood for TCR sequencing was collected from all dose cohorts at baseline, on cycle 4 day 1, and on cycle 7 day 1. Samples were obtained from an open-label, multicenter, first-in-human phase I dose-escalation trial of ivuxolimab. Adults with locally advanced or metastatic melanoma, renal cell, hepatocellular, or head and neck squamous cell carcinoma were enrolled in the trial. Before TCR sequencing, CD4+ and CD8+ T cells were separately sorted from peripheral blood. The chain couples TRBV6-4 to TRBJ1-1; TRBD1 is a possible D gene, resting on 6 matching bases. The TCR originated in an adult with an advanced solid tumor such as melanoma, head and neck, liver or kidney cancer. The sample was CD4+ or CD8+ T cells sorted from blood, taken in a trial of the OX40 agonist ivuxolimab. The CDR3 protein: CASSVLRGQEAFF. The DNA is TGTGCCAGCAGTGTTCTCCGGGGGCAAGAAGCTTTCTTT.